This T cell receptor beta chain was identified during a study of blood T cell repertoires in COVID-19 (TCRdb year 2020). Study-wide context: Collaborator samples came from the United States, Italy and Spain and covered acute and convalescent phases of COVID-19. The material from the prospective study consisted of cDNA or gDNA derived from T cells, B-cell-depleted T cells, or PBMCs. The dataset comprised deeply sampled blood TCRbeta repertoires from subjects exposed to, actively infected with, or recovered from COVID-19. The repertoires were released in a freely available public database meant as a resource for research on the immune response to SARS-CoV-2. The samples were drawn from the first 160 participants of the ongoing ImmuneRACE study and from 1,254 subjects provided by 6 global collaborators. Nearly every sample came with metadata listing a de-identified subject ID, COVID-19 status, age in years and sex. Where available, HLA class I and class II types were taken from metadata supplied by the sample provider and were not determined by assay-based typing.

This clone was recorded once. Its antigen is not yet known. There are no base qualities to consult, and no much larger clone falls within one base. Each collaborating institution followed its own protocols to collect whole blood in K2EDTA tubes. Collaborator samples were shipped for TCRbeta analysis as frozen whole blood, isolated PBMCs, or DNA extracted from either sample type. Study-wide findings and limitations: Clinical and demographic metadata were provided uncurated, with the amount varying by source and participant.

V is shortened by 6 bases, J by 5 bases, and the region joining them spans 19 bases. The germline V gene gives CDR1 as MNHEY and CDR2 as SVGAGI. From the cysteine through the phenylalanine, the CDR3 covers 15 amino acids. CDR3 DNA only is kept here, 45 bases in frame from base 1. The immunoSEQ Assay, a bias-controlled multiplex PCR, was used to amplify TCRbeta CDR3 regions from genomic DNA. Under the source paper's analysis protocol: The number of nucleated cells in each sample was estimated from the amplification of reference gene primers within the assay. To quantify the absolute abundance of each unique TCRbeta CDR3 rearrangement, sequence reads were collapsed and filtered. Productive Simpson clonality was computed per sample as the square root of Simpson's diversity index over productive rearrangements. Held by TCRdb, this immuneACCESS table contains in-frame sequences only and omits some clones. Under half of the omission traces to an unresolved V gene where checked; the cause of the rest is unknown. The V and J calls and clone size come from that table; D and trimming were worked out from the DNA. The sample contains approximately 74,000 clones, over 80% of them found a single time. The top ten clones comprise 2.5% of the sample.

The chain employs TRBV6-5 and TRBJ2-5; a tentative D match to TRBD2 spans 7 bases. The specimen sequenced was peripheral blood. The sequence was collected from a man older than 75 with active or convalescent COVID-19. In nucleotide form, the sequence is TGTGCCAGCAGCCCCCGGAGGGGGGGCACTGAGACCCAGTACTTC. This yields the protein CASSPRRGGTETQYF.